A single sample gave rise to the 4 T cell receptor beta chains below, sequenced in a study of tumor and adjacent non-tumor tissue in lung cancer. RNA was extracted from bulk tissue without any cell sorting. A modified ARM-PCR protocol with three rounds of nested PCR amplified TCRbeta. Via MiXCR, TCRdb re-called the multiplex PCR reads, giving one row per CDR3 protein. Here the sample spans fewer than 85,000 distinct CDR3 sequences, around four fifths being singletons. The source material was lung tumor tissue. The receptor source for this set is a woman aged 45 to 65 with non-small cell lung cancer.

As to this clonotype: Compared with germline, one end of the junction differs, possibly owing to a read error. This chain uses TRBV29-1 with TRBJ2-5; no definite D call. This CDR3 comprises 14 residues. The germline gives CDR1 SQVTM, CDR2 ANQGSEA. The CDR3 here is CGVARQKLQEIQYF. For the CDR3, the DNA is TGCGGCGTCGCCAGACAAAAACTTCAAGAGATCCAGTACTTC.

About this clonotype: A single base separates this from a much larger clone, so it may be a read error. This chain joins TRBV20-1 and TRBJ2-7; no firm D call. Germline CDR1 DFQATT, CDR2 SNEGSKA (reference sequence). The CDR3 runs to 14 residues. The CDR3 DNA reads TGCAATGCTCCCCCACAACCTAGCTCCTACGAGCAGTACTTC. It codes for CNAPPQPSSYEQYF.

A note on this clonotype: This may come from a read error, since a much larger clone is one base off. V and J are TRBV30 and TRBJ1-1; tentative D call: TRBD1 (5 bases). This CDR3 contains 13 residues. Germline assignment: CDR1 GTSNPN and CDR2 SVGIG (reference sequence). The V end lost 7 bases, the J end lost 3 bases, and 15 bases lay between the germline ends. CDR3 coding DNA: TGTGCCTTGAAATGGGACGGATACACTGAAGCTTTCTTT. It yields the protein CALKWDGYTEAFF. The full variable domain, in which reference TRBV30 and TRBJ1-1 provide the parts outside the CDR3, is SQTIHQWPATLVQPVGSPLSLECTVEGTSNPNLYWYRQAAGRGLQLLFYSVGIGQISSEVPQNLSASRPQDRQFILSSKKLLLSDSGFYLCALKWDGYTEAFFGQGTRLTVV.

This clonotype came up a few times. Because the CDR3 is missing its conserved closing phenylalanine or tryptophan, this is likely a read error. The V and J genes are TRBV20-1 and TRBJ2-7; 11 bases are a match to TRBD2. The CDR3 has 14 residues. The germline gives CDR1 DFQATT, CDR2 SNEGSKA (reference sequence). V shed 5 bases and J 3 bases; nucleotides not matched to a gene: 6. The CDR3 nucleotides read TGCAGTGCTGGCGGGACTAGCGGTATCTACGAGCAGTACATC. Translating it yields CSAGGTSGIYEQYI.